This entry lists 30 T cell receptor beta chains sequenced from one sample in a study of shared clonotypes between healthy human individuals. Profiling relied on immunoSEQ multiplex PCR, and the TCRdb table lists in-frame clones only, not all of them. The sample shows about 980,000 clones, approximately 80% of them seen only once. The sequenced sample consisted of memory CD4+ T cells sorted from blood. The subset denotes: CD45RA-negative fraction. Receptors were obtained from a man aged 18 to 29 in good health.

This chain links TRBV7-8 with TRBJ1-4, with a possible D match to TRBD1 (5 bases). The V end was cut by 7 bases, the J end by 3 bases, with 18 bases between. The CDR3 is 16 amino acids. Germline V gene lookup returns CDR1 SGHVS and CDR2 FQNEAQ. This chain's CDR3 is CASTQRGGSSNEKLFF. Here the CDR3 DNA reads TGTGCCAGCACCCAGAGGGGTGGCAGCTCTAATGAAAAACTGTTTTTT. Based on the CDR3 plus reference TRBV7-8 and TRBJ1-4, the full variable domain is GAGVSQSPRYKVAKRGQDVALRCDPISGHVSLFWYQQALGQGPEFLTYFQNEAQLDKSGLPSDRFFAERPEGSVSTLKIQRTQQEDSAVYLCASTQRGGSSNEKLFFGSGTQLSVL.

The V gene is TRBV11-2, the J gene TRBJ2-1; D possibly uses TRBD1 or TRBD2 (5 bases each). CDR3 length: 15 residues. The V end was cut by 5 bases, the J end by 9 bases, with 20 bases between. The germline V gene encodes CDR1 SGHAT and CDR2 FQNNGV. The CDR3 region is CASSPLGVNSGEQFF. In DNA, the CDR3 is TGTGCCAGCAGCCCGTTGGGGGTAAATTCTGGTGAGCAGTTCTTC.

The chain uses TRBV7-2 and TRBJ2-3, with 8 bases lining up with TRBD2. The CDR3 has 16 amino acids. With V trimmed by 5 bases and J by 4 bases, 11 bases remained unmatched. Looked up from germline, CDR1 is SGHTA and CDR2 is FQGNSA. DNA of the CDR3: TGTGCCAGCAGCCCCCGACTAGCGTTAAAGGCAGATACGCAGTATTTT. Residues: CASSPRLALKADTQYF.

The chain links TRBV2 to TRBJ2-7, with 14 bases that match TRBD2. The CDR3 is 15 residues long. CDR1 and CDR2 (germline): SNHLY, FYNNEI. After removal of 2 bases from V and 5 bases from J, the junction contained 2 bases not matched to a gene. CDR3 nucleotides: TGTGCCAGCAGTGAACAGGGACTAGCGGGAGACGAGCAGTACTTC. Translation gives CASSEQGLAGDEQYF.

This chain connects TRBV28 to TRBJ2-7; TRBD2 aligns across 9 bases. Germline CDR1 reads MDHEN; CDR2 reads SYDVKM. This CDR3 region has 15 residues. V lost 6 bases, J lost 2 bases, and 8 bases stayed unmatched. The CDR3 is CASRNQGTSPYEQYF. In DNA, the CDR3 is TGTGCCAGCAGGAACCAGGGGACTAGCCCCTACGAGCAGTACTTC.

V gene TRBV30 combines with J gene TRBJ1-5; TRBD1 aligns across 9 bases. This CDR3 region has 13 residues. V lost 7 bases, J lost 5 bases, and 6 bases stayed unmatched. Per the germline V gene, CDR1 is GTSNPN and CDR2 is SVGIG (reference sequence). The CDR3 region is CASRDRVDQPQHF. The CDR3 DNA reads TGTGCCTCCCGGGACAGGGTCGATCAGCCCCAGCATTTT.

V gene TRBV6-1 combines with J gene TRBJ1-4, with D tentatively TRBD1 (5 bases). V was clipped by 1 base and J by 6 bases, with 9 bases between them. Germline V CDR1 and CDR2: MNHNS, SASEGT. This CDR3 contains 14 residues. CDR3 sequence (DNA): TGTGCCAGCAGTGAAGGGGGGATGGATGAAAAACTGTTTTTT. Its protein product is CASSEGGMDEKLFF.

This chain joins TRBV7-2 and TRBJ2-3; possibly TRBD2 for D (5 bases). V lost 4 bases and J lost 1, with 12 bases in between. CDR1 and CDR2 from the germline V gene are SGHTA and FQGNSA. The CDR3 is made up of 15 amino acids. Here the CDR3 DNA reads TGTGCCAGCAGCTGGAGCGGAGCCGGCACAGATACGCAGTATTTT. It encodes CASSWSGAGTDTQYF.

This clone was detected a few times. The gene calls are TRBV30 and TRBJ2-7; perhaps TRBD1 as D (6 bases). V gave up 0 bases and J gave up 2 bases, with 8 bases separating them. This CDR3 comprises 13 residues. Germline assignment: CDR1 GTSNPN and CDR2 SVGIG (reference sequence). The CDR3 DNA is TGTGCCTGGAGTGTACGGACAGCCTACGAGCAGTACTTC. Residues: CAWSVRTAYEQYF.

The CDR3 is CAWSRWQGSDEQYF. The CDR3 coding sequence is TGTGCCTGGAGTAGATGGCAGGGGTCAGACGAGCAGTACTTC. This chain joins TRBV30 and TRBJ2-7, with D maybe TRBD1 (6 bases). CDR3 size: 14 residues. The V gene lost 2 bases and the J gene lost 5 bases, with 16 bases spanning the gap. CDR1 GTSNPN and CDR2 SVGIG come from the germline V gene (reference sequence). The variable domain in full, with the rest retrieved from reference TRBV30 and TRBJ2-7, is SQTIHQWPATLVQPVGSPLSLECTVEGTSNPNLYWYRQAAGRGLQLLFYSVGIGQISSEVPQNLSASRPQDRQFILSSKKLLLSDSGFYLCAWSRWQGSDEQYFGPGTRLTVT.

This clone was observed a single time. The chain links TRBV19 to TRBJ2-1; D remains ambiguous. Germline loops: CDR1 LNHDA, CDR2 SQIVND (reference sequence). Trimming cost V 2 bases and J 7 bases, with 6 bases left between them. CDR3 size: 12 residues. CDR3 sequence: CASSILRNEQFF. In DNA form, the CDR3 reads TGTGCCAGTAGTATATTGCGTAATGAGCAGTTCTTC.

This clone has a single count. This chain connects TRBV5-6 to TRBJ2-5; 10 bases are shared with TRBD1. Per the germline V gene, CDR1 is SGHDT and CDR2 is YYEEEE. The CDR3 is made up of 15 amino acids. V dropped 1 base and J dropped 9; count of bases not matched to a gene: 9. The CDR3 reads CASSLTTGGHRPQYF. In nucleotides, the CDR3 is TGTGCCAGCAGCTTGACGACAGGGGGCCATAGGCCCCAGTACTTC.

For this clone: Other DNA sequences within the sample encode an identical CDR3. The genes are TRBV4-1 and TRBJ2-7; D perhaps matches TRBD2 (5 bases). CDR1 and CDR2 (germline): MGHRA, YSYEKL. Deletions cut 0 bases from V and 3 bases from J, with 6 bases between. The CDR3 loop spans 13 amino acids. DNA for the CDR3: TGCGCCAGCAGCCAAGACGGGATCTACGAGCAGTACTTC. This gives the protein CASSQDGIYEQYF.

The V call is TRBV6-1, the J call TRBJ1-5; D may be TRBD1 (5 bases). Trimming removed 4 bases from V and 2 bases from J, with 9 bases in between. The CDR3 has 14 amino acids. CDR1 and CDR2 from the germline V gene are MNHNS and SASEGT. DNA for the CDR3: TGTGCCAGCAGTGGAGGGGATGGCAATCAGCCCCAGCATTTT. This gives the protein CASSGGDGNQPQHF.

V gene TRBV5-1 combines with J gene TRBJ2-5; possible D gene TRBD1, 5 bases. Germline CDR1 SGHRS, CDR2 YFSETQ. The CDR3 contains 15 residues. The V end lost 4 bases, the J end lost 4 bases, and 17 bases lay between the germline ends. The DNA for the CDR3 is TGCGCCAGCAGCGTTAGGGGTGGAGAAGGAGAGACCCAGTACTTC. Its protein is CASSVRGGEGETQYF.

This clone was seen a few times. V and J are TRBV30 and TRBJ1-1, with D possibly TRBD1 on 5 matching bases. In germline, CDR1 is GTSNPN, CDR2 SVGIG (reference sequence). The CDR3 length is 12 residues. V was cut by 2 bases and J by 5 bases, with 9 bases left in between. Here the CDR3 reads CAWSSGGTEAFF. The CDR3 DNA reads as TGTGCCTGGAGTTCTGGGGGGACTGAAGCTTTCTTT. Supplemented by reference TRBV30 and TRBJ1-1, the full variable domain reads SQTIHQWPATLVQPVGSPLSLECTVEGTSNPNLYWYRQAAGRGLQLLFYSVGIGQISSEVPQNLSASRPQDRQFILSSKKLLLSDSGFYLCAWSSGGTEAFFGQGTRLTVV.

This clone was observed a few times. The V gene is TRBV21-1, the J gene TRBJ1-1; the table gives TRBD1 as D, unverified against the DNA. TRBV21-1 is a recognized pseudogene. CDR3 length equals 16 residues. CDR3 bases: TGTGCCAGCAGCAACCCACAGAATAAGGGGGTCCCTGAAGCTTTCTTT. Its translation: CASSNPQNKGVPEAFF.

The chain uses TRBV7-2 and TRBJ2-1, with 9 nucleotides matching TRBD2. Germline V gene lookup returns CDR1 SGHTA and CDR2 FQGNSA. V shed 4 bases, J shed 3 bases, and the junction held 1 base outside the gene matches. The CDR3 contains 14 residues. CDR3 nucleotides: TGTGCCAGCAGCTCTAGCGGGGACTACAATGAGCAGTTCTTC. Protein sequence: CASSSSGDYNEQFF.

This clone was counted a single time. The chain employs TRBV27 and TRBJ2-7; D may match TRBD1 or TRBD2 (5 bases each). The CDR3 is 14 residues long. V lost 5 bases to trimming and J lost 2 bases, with 13 bases between them. Germline CDR1 is MNHEY and CDR2 is SMNVEV (reference sequence). CDR3 amino acids: CASSRYSGPYEQYF. CDR3 nucleotide sequence: TGTGCCAGCAGTCGATACTCGGGACCCTACGAGCAGTACTTC.

This clone was observed a handful of times. In nucleotides, the CDR3 is TGCGCCAGCAGCTTAGGAACCACCCCTCACGGGGAGCTGTTTTTT. Amino acid sequence: CASSLGTTPHGELFF. The chain recombines TRBV5-1 with TRBJ2-2; D unresolved. Looked up from germline, CDR1 is SGHRS and CDR2 is YFSETQ. Trimming removed 2 bases from V and 7 bases from J, with 15 bases in between. The CDR3 runs 15 residues.

This clone has only a few counts. V gene TRBV6-5 combines with J gene TRBJ1-2; 9 nucleotides match TRBD1. Trimming at V came to 7 bases and at J to 5 bases, leaving 8 bases not matched to a gene. The CDR3 consists of 14 residues. Germline values: CDR1 MNHEY, CDR2 SVGAGI. DNA of the CDR3: TGTGCCAGCAATGGATACGGGACAGGGTATGGCTACACCTTC. Translated: CASNGYGTGYGYTF.

The chain couples TRBV5-6 to TRBJ1-1; D gene ambiguous. V was pared by 0 bases and J by 11 bases, with 11 bases between. Germline-derived CDR1 and CDR2 are SGHDT and YYEEEE. The CDR3 runs 12 residues. This CDR3 reads CASSLEDSQAFF. The CDR3 bases are TGTGCCAGCAGCTTGGAGGACTCCCAGGCTTTCTTT.

Turning to this clone: Other DNA sequences in the same sample also yield this CDR3. V usage is TRBV7-9 and J usage is TRBJ2-1; D is possibly TRBD2 (6 bases). V lost 0 bases to trimming and J lost 4 bases, with 7 bases between them. This CDR3 has 14 residues. The germline CDR1 and CDR2 sequences are SEHNR and FQNEAQ (reference sequence). The CDR3: CASSLAGGYNEQFF. CDR3 nucleotides: TGTGCCAGCAGCTTAGCGGGGGGTTACAATGAGCAGTTCTTC.

The V call is TRBV7-8, the J call TRBJ1-5, with D tentatively TRBD1 (5 bases). The CDR3 length is 14 residues. Trimming took 3 bases from V and 3 from J, leaving 9 bases between them. Germline V gives CDR1 SGHVS, CDR2 FQNEAQ. For the CDR3, the DNA is TGTGCCAGCAGCTTCGGACACCCCAATCAGCCCCAGCATTTT. Amino acid sequence: CASSFGHPNQPQHF.

The chain has TRBV7-8 and TRBJ2-1; unclear D gene. CDR1 SGHVS and CDR2 FQNEAQ come from the germline V gene. The CDR3 extends over 17 amino acids. V shed 3 bases and J shed 5 bases, with 20 bases lying between them. The DNA for the CDR3 is TGTGCCAGCAGCTTGGCTACTGGTCCACCCCTCGACAATGAGCAGTTCTTC. This sequence encodes CASSLATGPPLDNEQFF.

V and J are TRBV11-2 and TRBJ2-7; 8 nucleotides agree with TRBD2. V lost 2 bases, J lost 2 bases, and 5 bases stayed unmatched. CDR1 and CDR2 (germline): SGHAT, FQNNGV. The CDR3 totals 15 residues. The CDR3 coding sequence is TGTGCCAGCAGCTTAAGGACTAGCAGCGCCTACGAGCAGTACTTC. Translating gives CASSLRTSSAYEQYF.

V is TRBV5-4 and J is TRBJ1-2, with 7 bases that match TRBD1. The V and J ends lost 5 bases and 7 bases, in that order; junction bases with no gene match: 8. This CDR3 is built from 13 residues. Per germline, CDR1 SGHNT and CDR2 YYREEE (reference sequence). Written as DNA, the CDR3 is TGTGCCAGCAGTAGACAGGGTGTTGGTGGCTACACCTTC. Its protein product is CASSRQGVGGYTF.

The chain's CDR3 is CASRTTGAPEAFF. In DNA, the CDR3 is TGTGCCAGCAGAACGACAGGGGCCCCTGAAGCTTTCTTT. The chain uses TRBV2 and TRBJ1-1, with TRBD1 identical over 8 bases. J gave up 6 bases and V 6 bases, and 6 bases lay outside the gene matches. Germline CDR1 is SNHLY and CDR2 is FYNNEI. This CDR3 contains 13 residues.

This clone was seen a handful of times. The rearrangement uses TRBV19 and TRBJ1-3, with D possibly being TRBD1 (6 bases). The ends were cut back, 7 bases at V and 0 bases at J, with 19 bases in the middle. Germline values: CDR1 LNHDA, CDR2 SQIVND (reference sequence). The CDR3 is 17 residues long. CDR3 sequence (DNA): TGTGCCAGTATCGGGGGCCCGAATTCGCCCTCTGGAAACACCATATATTTT. Protein: CASIGGPNSPSGNTIYF.

Comment on this clone: The sample holds other DNA sequences that translate to the same CDR3. This chain links TRBV28 with TRBJ2-5; the match to TRBD1 covers 9 bases. This CDR3 has 14 amino acids. Unmatched junction bases numbered 5, after V lost 4 bases and J lost 5 bases. Germline loops: CDR1 MDHEN, CDR2 SYDVKM. The DNA of the CDR3 is TGTGCCAGCAGTTCGGGACAGGGTCGGGAGACCCAGTACTTC. Its translation: CASSSGQGRETQYF.